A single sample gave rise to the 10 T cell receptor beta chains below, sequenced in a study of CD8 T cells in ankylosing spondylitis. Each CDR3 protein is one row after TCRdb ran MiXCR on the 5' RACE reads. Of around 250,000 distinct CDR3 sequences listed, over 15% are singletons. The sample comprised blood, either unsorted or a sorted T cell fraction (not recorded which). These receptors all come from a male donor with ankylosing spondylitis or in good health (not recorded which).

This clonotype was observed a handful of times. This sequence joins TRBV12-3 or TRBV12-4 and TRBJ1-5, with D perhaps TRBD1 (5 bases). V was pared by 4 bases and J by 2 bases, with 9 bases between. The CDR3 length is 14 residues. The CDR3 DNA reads TGTGCCAGCAGTTGGGGCGGTGGCAATCAGCCCCAGCATTTT. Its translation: CASSWGGGNQPQHF.

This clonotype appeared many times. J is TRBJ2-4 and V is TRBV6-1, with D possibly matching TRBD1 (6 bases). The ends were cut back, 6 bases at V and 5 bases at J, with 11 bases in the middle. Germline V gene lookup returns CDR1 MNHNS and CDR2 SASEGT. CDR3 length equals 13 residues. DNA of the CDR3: TGTGCCAGCAGGGACAGAACCGAAAACATTCAGTACTTC. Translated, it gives CASRDRTENIQYF.

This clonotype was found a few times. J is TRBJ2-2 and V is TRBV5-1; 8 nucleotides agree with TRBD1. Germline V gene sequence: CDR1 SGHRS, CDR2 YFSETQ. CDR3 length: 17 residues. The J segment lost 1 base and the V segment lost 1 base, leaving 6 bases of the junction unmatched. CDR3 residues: CASSLIRTGLNTGELFF. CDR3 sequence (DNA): TGCGCCAGCAGCTTGATTCGGACAGGGCTGAACACCGGGGAGCTGTTTTTT.

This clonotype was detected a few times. The CDR3 sequence: CASSQVGSPYEQYF. CDR3 in DNA: TGCGCCAGCAGCCAAGTGGGGAGCCCCTACGAGCAGTACTTC. This rearrangement joins TRBV4-3 to TRBJ2-7, with TRBD2 as a possible D gene (5 bases). V lost 1 base to trimming and J lost 2 bases, with 9 bases between them. The germline V gene encodes CDR1 LGHNA and CDR2 YSLEER. The CDR3 loop spans 14 amino acids.

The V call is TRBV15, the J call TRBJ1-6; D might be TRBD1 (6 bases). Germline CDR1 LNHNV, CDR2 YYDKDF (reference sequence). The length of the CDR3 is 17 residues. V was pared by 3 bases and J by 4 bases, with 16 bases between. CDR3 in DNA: TGTGCCACCAGCAGTCCCAGGACAGTCTATTATAATTCACCCCTCCACTTT. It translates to CATSSPRTVYYNSPLHF.

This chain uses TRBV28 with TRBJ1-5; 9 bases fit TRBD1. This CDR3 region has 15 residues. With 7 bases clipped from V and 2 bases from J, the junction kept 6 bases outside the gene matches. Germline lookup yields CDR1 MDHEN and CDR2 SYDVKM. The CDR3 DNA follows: TGTGCCAGCACCCGAGGGACAGGGCGCAATCAGCCCCAGCATTTT. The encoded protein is CASTRGTGRNQPQHF.

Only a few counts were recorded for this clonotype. In DNA form, the CDR3 reads TGTGCCAGCAGAAATAACTGGGACTACGAGCAGTACTTC. Protein product: CASRNNWDYEQYF. V usage is TRBV27 and J usage is TRBJ2-7, with unresolved D. CDR3 length: 13 amino acids. CDR1 and CDR2 from the germline V gene are MNHEY and SMNVEV (reference sequence). V shed 6 bases and J shed 3 bases, with 12 bases lying between them.

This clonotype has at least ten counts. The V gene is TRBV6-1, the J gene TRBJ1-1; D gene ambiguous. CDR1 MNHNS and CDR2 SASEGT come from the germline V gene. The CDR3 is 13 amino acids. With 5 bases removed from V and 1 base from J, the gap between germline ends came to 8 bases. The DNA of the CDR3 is TGTGCCAGCAGTTTAACCAGGAACACTGAAGCTTTCTTT. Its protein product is CASSLTRNTEAFF.

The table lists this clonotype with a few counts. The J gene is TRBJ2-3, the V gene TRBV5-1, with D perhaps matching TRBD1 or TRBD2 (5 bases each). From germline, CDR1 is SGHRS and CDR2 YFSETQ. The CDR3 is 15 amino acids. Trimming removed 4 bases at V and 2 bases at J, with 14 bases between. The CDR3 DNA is TGCGCCAGCAGCCCCGGGACCACCACCACAGATACGCAGTATTTT. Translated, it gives CASSPGTTTTDTQYF.

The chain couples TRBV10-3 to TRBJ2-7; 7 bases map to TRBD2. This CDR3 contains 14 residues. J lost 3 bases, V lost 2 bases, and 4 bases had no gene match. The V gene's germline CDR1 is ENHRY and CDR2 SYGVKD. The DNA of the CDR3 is TGTGCCATCAGTGAGCCGGGACTACACTACGAGCAGTACTTC. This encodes CAISEPGLHYEQYF.